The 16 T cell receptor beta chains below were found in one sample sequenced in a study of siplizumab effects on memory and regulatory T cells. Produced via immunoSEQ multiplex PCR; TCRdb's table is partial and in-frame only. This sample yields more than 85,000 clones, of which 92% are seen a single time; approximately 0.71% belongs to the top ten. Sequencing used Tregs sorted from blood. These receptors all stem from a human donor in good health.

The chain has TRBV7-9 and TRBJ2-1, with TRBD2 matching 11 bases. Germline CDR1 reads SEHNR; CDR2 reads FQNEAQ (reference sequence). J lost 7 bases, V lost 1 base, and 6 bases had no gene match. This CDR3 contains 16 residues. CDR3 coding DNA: TGTGCCAGCAGCTTAGATTTGACTAGCGGGACGAATGAGCAGTTCTTC. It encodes CASSLDLTSGTNEQFF.

CDR3 sequence: CASREGQVRYGYTF. The CDR3 DNA sequence: TGTGCCAGCAGGGAGGGACAGGTTCGCTATGGCTACACCTTC. The chain is built from TRBV2 and TRBJ1-2; 8 bases match TRBD1. Germline assignment: CDR1 SNHLY and CDR2 FYNNEI. The ends lost 6 bases at V and 4 bases at J; junction bases unmatched: 7. The CDR3 runs to 14 residues.

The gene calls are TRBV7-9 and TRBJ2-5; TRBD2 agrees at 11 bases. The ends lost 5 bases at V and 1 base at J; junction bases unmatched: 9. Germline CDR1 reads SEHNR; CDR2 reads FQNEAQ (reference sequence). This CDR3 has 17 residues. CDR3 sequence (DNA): TGTGCCAGCAGCCAGTTCTTAGCGGGAGGGCGCCAAGAGACCCAGTACTTC. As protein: CASSQFLAGGRQETQYF.

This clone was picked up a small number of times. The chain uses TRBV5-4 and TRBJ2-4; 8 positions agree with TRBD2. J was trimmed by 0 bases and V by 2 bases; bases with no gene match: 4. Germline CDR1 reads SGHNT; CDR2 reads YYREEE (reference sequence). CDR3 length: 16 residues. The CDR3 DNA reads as TGTGCCAGCAGCTTAGGTCTAGCGGGAGCCAAAAACATTCAGTACTTC. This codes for CASSLGLAGAKNIQYF.

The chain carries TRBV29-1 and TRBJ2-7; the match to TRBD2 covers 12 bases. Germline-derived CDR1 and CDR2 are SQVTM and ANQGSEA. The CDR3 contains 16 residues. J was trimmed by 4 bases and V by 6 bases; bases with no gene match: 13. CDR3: CSVTNPLLAGGYEQYF. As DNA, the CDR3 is TGCAGCGTCACAAACCCTCTACTAGCGGGAGGATACGAGCAGTACTTC.

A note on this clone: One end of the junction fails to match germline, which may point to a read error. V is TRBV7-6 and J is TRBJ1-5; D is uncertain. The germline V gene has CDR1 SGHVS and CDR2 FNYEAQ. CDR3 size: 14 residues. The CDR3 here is CASGLSESNQPQHF. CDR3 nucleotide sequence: TGTGCCAGCGGCTTATCAGAGAGCAATCAGCCCCAGCATTTT.

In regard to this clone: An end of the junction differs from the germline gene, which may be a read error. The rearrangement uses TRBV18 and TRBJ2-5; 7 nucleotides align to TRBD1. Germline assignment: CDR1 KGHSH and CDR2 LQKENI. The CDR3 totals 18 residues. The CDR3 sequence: CASSPEGAGAAIQESQYF. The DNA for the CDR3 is TGTGCCAGCTCACCAGAGGGGGCAGGGGCAGCGATTCAAGAGTCCCAGTACTTC.

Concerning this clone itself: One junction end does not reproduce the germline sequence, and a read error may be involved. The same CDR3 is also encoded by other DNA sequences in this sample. The CDR3 is CASRQPSQNPEAFF. CDR3 coding DNA: TGTGCCAGCAGACAACCGTCACAGAACCCTGAAGCTTTCTTT. This rearrangement joins TRBV28 to TRBJ1-1; D uncertain. The germline gives CDR1 MDHEN, CDR2 SYDVKM. CDR3 size: 14 residues.

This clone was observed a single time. The CDR3 DNA follows: TGTGCCAGCAGTCCCTGGACAGGGGGTAGGTCAGATACGCAGTATTTT. It is translated as CASSPWTGGRSDTQYF. The V and J genes are TRBV27 and TRBJ2-3; TRBD1 matches at 10 bases. The J segment lost 4 bases and the V segment lost 5 bases, leaving 9 bases of the junction unmatched. The CDR3 runs 16 residues. Germline assignment: CDR1 MNHEY and CDR2 SMNVEV (reference sequence).

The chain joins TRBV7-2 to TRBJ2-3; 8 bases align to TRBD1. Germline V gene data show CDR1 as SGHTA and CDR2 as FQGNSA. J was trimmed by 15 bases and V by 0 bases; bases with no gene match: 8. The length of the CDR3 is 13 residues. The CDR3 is CASSLAETGVRYF. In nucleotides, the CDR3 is TGTGCCAGCAGCTTAGCCGAGACAGGGGTGCGCTATTTT. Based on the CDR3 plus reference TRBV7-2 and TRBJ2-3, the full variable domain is GAGVSQSPSNKVTEKGKDVELRCDPISGHTALYWYRQSLGQGLEFLIYFQGNSAPDKSGLPSDRFSAERTGGSVSTLTIQRTQQEDSAVYLCASSLAETGVRYFGPGTRLTVL.

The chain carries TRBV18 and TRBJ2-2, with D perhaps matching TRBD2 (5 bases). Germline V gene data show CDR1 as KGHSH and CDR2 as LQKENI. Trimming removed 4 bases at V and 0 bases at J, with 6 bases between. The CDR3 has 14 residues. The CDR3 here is CASSHGANTGELFF. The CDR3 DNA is TGTGCCAGCTCACACGGGGCGAACACCGGGGAGCTGTTTTTT.

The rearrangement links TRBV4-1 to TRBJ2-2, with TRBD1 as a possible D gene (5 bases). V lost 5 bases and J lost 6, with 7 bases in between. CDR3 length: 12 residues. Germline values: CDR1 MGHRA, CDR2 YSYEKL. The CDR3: CASSWGAGELFF. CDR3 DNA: TGCGCCAGCAGCTGGGGCGCCGGGGAGCTGTTTTTT.

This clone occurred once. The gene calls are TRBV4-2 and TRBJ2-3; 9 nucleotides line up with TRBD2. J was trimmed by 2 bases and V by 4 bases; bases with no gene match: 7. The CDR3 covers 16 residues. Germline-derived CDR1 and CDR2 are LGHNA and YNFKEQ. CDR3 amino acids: CASSPWTSAPTDTQYF. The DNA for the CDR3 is TGTGCCAGCAGCCCCTGGACTAGCGCCCCCACAGATACGCAGTATTTT.

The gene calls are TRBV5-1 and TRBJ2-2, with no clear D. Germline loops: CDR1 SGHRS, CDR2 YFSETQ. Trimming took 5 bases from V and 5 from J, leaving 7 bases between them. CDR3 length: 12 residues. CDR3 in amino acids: CASSYHTGELFF. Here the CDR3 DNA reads TGCGCCAGCAGTTACCATACCGGGGAGCTGTTTTTT.

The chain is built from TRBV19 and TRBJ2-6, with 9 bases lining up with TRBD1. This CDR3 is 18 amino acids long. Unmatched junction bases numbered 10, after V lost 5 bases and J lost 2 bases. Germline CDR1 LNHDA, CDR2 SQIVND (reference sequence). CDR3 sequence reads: CASSPDRGTNPGANVLTF. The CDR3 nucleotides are TGTGCCAGTAGTCCGGACAGGGGAACGAACCCTGGGGCCAACGTCCTGACTTTC.

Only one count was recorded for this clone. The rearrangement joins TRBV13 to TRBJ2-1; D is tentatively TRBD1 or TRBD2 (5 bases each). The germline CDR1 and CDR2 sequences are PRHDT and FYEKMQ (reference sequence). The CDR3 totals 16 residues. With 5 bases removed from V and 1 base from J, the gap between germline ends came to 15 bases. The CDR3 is CASSRTGAESYNEQFF. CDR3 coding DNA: TGTGCCAGCAGCCGTACCGGGGCGGAGTCCTACAATGAGCAGTTCTTC.